There are many counts of the clone carrying this TCR beta chain. These data belong to a study of T cells in Graves' hyperthyroidism and ophthalmopathy. Germline CDR1 SEHNR, CDR2 FQNEAQ (reference sequence). V gave up 0 bases and J gave up 1 base, with 9 bases separating them. The CDR3 runs to 15 residues. The TCR beta CDR3 regions underwent amplification using RNA transcripts as the source. First-round RT-PCR with HTBI primers amplified the TCR CDR3 region. TCRdb fed the multiplex PCR reads into MiXCR, producing one record per CDR3 protein. The table shows 550,000 to 650,000 distinct CDR3 sequences, with 14% occurring only once.

What was sequenced was blood. This sequence was found in a middle-aged woman with Graves' hyperthyroidism. The chain is built from TRBV7-9 and TRBJ2-5; no firm D call. CDR3 sequence (DNA): TGTGCCAGCAGCTTAGCGCAGAACAGCCAAGAGACCCAGTACTTC. Encoded protein: CASSLAQNSQETQYF.